The 20 T cell receptor beta chains below all came from one sample that was sequenced in a study of OX40 agonist ivuxolimab in advanced cancers. Measured with immunoSEQ multiplex PCR; TCRdb has only the in-frame clones, and not every one. Of approximately 90,000 clones in the sample, approximately 90% were seen once. Specimen: CD4+ or CD8+ T cells sorted from blood, collected in a trial of the OX40 agonist ivuxolimab. Every receptor here comes from an adult with an advanced solid tumor such as melanoma, head and neck, liver or kidney cancer.

This clone occurred once. V and J are TRBV6-1 and TRBJ2-5, with 9 bases that match TRBD2. J lost 4 bases, V lost 2 bases, and 11 bases had no gene match. Germline loops: CDR1 MNHNS, CDR2 SASEGT. The CDR3 loop spans 17 amino acids. The CDR3 sequence: CASSEMPGGSGRETQYF. The CDR3, as DNA: TGTGCCAGCAGTGAAATGCCCGGGGGTAGCGGGAGAGAGACCCAGTACTTC.

V is TRBV6-1 and J is TRBJ1-1; no clear D. The CDR3 covers 12 residues. V was trimmed by 4 bases and J by 2 bases, leaving 5 bases between them. The V gene's germline CDR1 is MNHNS and CDR2 SASEGT. The CDR3 DNA sequence: TGTGCCAGCAGTGCGACCAACACTGAAGCTTTCTTT. This encodes CASSATNTEAFF.

This chain connects TRBV5-5 to TRBJ2-7, with 7 bases fitting TRBD1. The CDR3 is 13 residues long. From germline, CDR1 is SGHKS and CDR2 YYEKEE (reference sequence). V trimming: 2 bases; J trimming: 3 bases; junction bases outside the gene matches: 2. CDR3 in amino acids: CASSFNRGYEQYF. The CDR3 region has the DNA TGTGCCAGCAGCTTCAACAGGGGCTACGAGCAGTACTTC.

The J gene is TRBJ1-6, the V gene TRBV27; no clear D gene. V was clipped by 4 bases and J by 0 bases, with 10 bases between them. CDR3 length equals 16 residues. Germline assignment: CDR1 MNHEY and CDR2 SMNVEV (reference sequence). CDR3 amino acids: CASSWFGSSYNSPLHF. CDR3 bases: TGTGCCAGCAGTTGGTTTGGTAGCTCCTATAATTCACCCCTCCACTTT.

The V call is TRBV7-6, the J call TRBJ1-1; no clear D gene. The CDR3 has 13 amino acids. V shed 5 bases and J shed 0 bases, with 7 bases lying between them. Per the germline V gene, CDR1 is SGHVS and CDR2 is FNYEAQ. Here the CDR3 reads CASSQQMNTEAFF. In DNA form, the CDR3 reads TGTGCCAGCAGCCAACAGATGAACACTGAAGCTTTCTTT.

The chain couples TRBV6-1 to TRBJ2-3; 11 bases agree with TRBD2. Germline-derived CDR1 and CDR2 are MNHNS and SASEGT. V was pared by 3 bases and J by 7 bases, with 15 bases of the junction left unmatched. There are 18 residues in the CDR3. CDR3 region: CASSEFKGRLAGGNTQYF. The DNA of the CDR3 is TGTGCCAGCAGTGAGTTCAAAGGACGGCTAGCGGGGGGAAATACGCAGTATTTT.

The rearrangement joins TRBV6-5 to TRBJ1-2, with D hard to call. V lost 4 bases, J lost 5 bases, and 5 bases lay in between. The CDR3 covers 11 residues. Germline loops: CDR1 MNHEY, CDR2 SVGAGI. The DNA of the CDR3 is TGTGCCAGCAGTTCGGGTTATGGCTACACCTTC. This encodes CASSSGYGYTF.

The gene calls are TRBV5-6 and TRBJ1-2, with 9 bases matching TRBD1. The J segment lost 4 bases and the V segment lost 4 bases, leaving 8 bases of the junction unmatched. This CDR3 contains 15 residues. Germline-derived CDR1 and CDR2 are SGHDT and YYEEEE. The CDR3 nucleotides are TGTGCCAGCAGCCCCGGGGACAGGGCGGGCTATGGCTACACCTTC. It specifies CASSPGDRAGYGYTF.

The CDR3 nucleotides are TGTGCCAGCCGATTTGGACAGGGGAAGTATGGGAACACTGAAGCTTTCTTT. Protein product: CASRFGQGKYGNTEAFF. The chain has TRBV5-5 and TRBJ1-1, with TRBD1 matching over 9 bases. V lost 7 bases, J lost 1 base, and 14 bases stayed unmatched. The germline V gene has CDR1 SGHKS and CDR2 YYEKEE (reference sequence). The CDR3 is 17 amino acids.

V usage is TRBV19 and J usage is TRBJ1-1; perhaps TRBD1 as D (5 bases). The CDR3 length is 15 residues. CDR1 and CDR2 (germline): LNHDA, SQIVND (reference sequence). The V and J ends lost 3 bases and 5 bases respectively, with 16 bases between them. The CDR3 nucleotides are TGTGCCAGTAGTATTATGCAGGGATATAGAACTGAAGCTTTCTTT. It codes for CASSIMQGYRTEAFF.

The chain has TRBV27 and TRBJ2-3; 15 bases are shared with TRBD2. The trim removed 6 bases at V and 3 bases at J, leaving 7 bases unmatched. The CDR3 runs 17 residues. Germline V CDR1 and CDR2: MNHEY, SMNVEV (reference sequence). The CDR3 is CASRPPGLAGGTDTQYF. CDR3 coding DNA: TGTGCCAGCAGGCCTCCGGGACTAGCGGGGGGAACAGATACGCAGTATTTT.

The chain carries TRBV5-4 and TRBJ2-7; no clear D gene. Germline CDR1 is SGHNT and CDR2 is YYREEE (reference sequence). V lost 5 bases and J 7 bases, leaving 13 bases between the germline ends. The CDR3 has 12 residues. The chain's CDR3 is CASSYDGQEQYF. The DNA for the CDR3 is TGTGCCAGCAGTTACGACGGCCAGGAGCAGTACTTC.

The J gene is TRBJ2-1, the V gene TRBV19; 11 nucleotides agree with TRBD1. Unmatched junction bases numbered 9, after V lost 2 bases and J lost 6 bases. CDR3 length: 17 amino acids. Per germline, CDR1 LNHDA and CDR2 SQIVND (reference sequence). The CDR3 region is CASSIRRGQGAVNEQFF. The CDR3 DNA sequence: TGTGCCAGTAGTATAAGGAGAGGACAGGGGGCGGTCAATGAGCAGTTCTTC.

V is TRBV7-8 and J is TRBJ1-6; no firm D call. The CDR3 totals 14 residues. Germline CDR1 SGHVS, CDR2 FQNEAQ. With 5 bases removed from V and 0 bases from J, the gap between germline ends came to 5 bases. The CDR3 bases are TGTGCCAGCAGCGGGAGCTCCTATAATTCACCCCTCCACTTT. Its protein product is CASSGSSYNSPLHF.

This clone was counted once. This chain links TRBV2 with TRBJ1-2; 7 bases are shared with TRBD1. The V segment lost 3 bases and the J segment 7 bases; nucleotides outside the gene matches: 8. The V gene's germline CDR1 is SNHLY and CDR2 FYNNEI. The CDR3 length is 14 residues. CDR3 in DNA: TGTGCCAGCAGTGACCCCGGACAGGCGGTTGGCTACACCTTC. Encoded protein: CASSDPGQAVGYTF.

CDR3 sequence reads: CASSFSAGGQDTQYF. Written as DNA, the CDR3 is TGTGCCAGCAGTTTCTCGGCAGGGGGTCAAGATACGCAGTATTTT. The chain recombines TRBV27 with TRBJ2-3; 7 nucleotides line up with TRBD1. The CDR3 loop spans 15 amino acids. Trimming removed 3 bases from V and 5 bases from J; junction bases left unmatched: 8. CDR1 and CDR2 (germline): MNHEY, SMNVEV (reference sequence).

V is TRBV19 and J is TRBJ1-5; 10 positions agree with TRBD1. CDR3 size: 16 residues. The germline V gene has CDR1 LNHDA and CDR2 SQIVND (reference sequence). The V segment lost 6 bases and the J segment 4 bases; nucleotides outside the gene matches: 9. The CDR3 nucleotides read TGTGCCAGTAGCCCCAAGGACAGGGGGGGGAATCAGCCCCAGCATTTT. This sequence encodes CASSPKDRGGNQPQHF.

V usage is TRBV9 and J usage is TRBJ1-3; the D gene is possibly TRBD1 (6 bases). This CDR3 has 16 amino acids. Trimming cost V 0 bases and J 0 bases, with 10 bases left between them. CDR1 is SGDLS, CDR2 YYNGEE, per germline. CDR3: CASSVEGGLSGNTIYF. In DNA form, the CDR3 reads TGTGCCAGCAGCGTAGAAGGGGGACTCTCTGGAAACACCATATATTTT.

This chain joins TRBV5-1 and TRBJ2-3; TRBD1 matches at 8 bases. The CDR3 has 15 residues. CDR1 and CDR2 from the germline V gene are SGHRS and YFSETQ. V shed 2 bases and J 3 bases; nucleotides not matched to a gene: 5. The CDR3 here is CASSLATGATDTQYF. In nucleotides, the CDR3 is TGCGCCAGCAGCTTAGCGACAGGGGCGACAGATACGCAGTATTTT.

Only one count was recorded for this clone. The rearrangement joins TRBV5-5 to TRBJ2-1; 11 bases fit TRBD1. The germline V gene has CDR1 SGHKS and CDR2 YYEKEE (reference sequence). CDR3 length: 16 residues. With 6 bases clipped from V and 7 bases from J, the junction kept 12 bases outside the gene matches. The CDR3 DNA reads TGTGCCAGCATGCCCTTCCAGGGACAGGGGGGGAATGAGCAGTTCTTC. Translation gives CASMPFQGQGGNEQFF.